This T cell receptor beta chain is from a study of blood T cells in healthy people across ages. Study conclusions and caveats: Naive T cell percentage strongly correlated with TCR beta diversity.

The CDR3 covers 13 residues. V was shortened by 4 bases and J by 8 bases, with 14 bases between the two germline ends. The germline gives CDR1 SGHVS, CDR2 FNYEAQ. Worth noting for this clonotype: Its antigen is still unknown.

A second PCR, run for roughly 7 to 12 cycles, used a sample-barcoded 5' primer plus a J-beta primer mix. TCRdb redid the calling of the 5' RACE reads with MiXCR, one entry per CDR3 protein. The table has about 720,000 distinct CDR3 sequences, 20% to 30% seen once. Another study also made use of these data, one on T cells of mothers and their children.

This chain links TRBV7-6 with TRBJ1-2, with a weak D call TRBD1 (5 bases). The TCR comes from a boy aged 10-17 years in good health. What was sequenced was blood. The DNA for the CDR3 is TGTGCCAGCAGCTCCGCCGACAGTAGGGGCTACACCTTC. Amino acids: CASSSADSRGYTF.